Reported below is one TCR beta chain. V dropped 3 bases and J dropped 8 bases, with 17 bases sitting between them. The CDR3 extends over 15 amino acids. Germline values: CDR1 SSHAT, CDR2 FNYEAQ (reference sequence). Libraries were prepared by immunoSEQ multiplex PCR; TCRdb keeps only in-frame clonotypes and omits some of them. The sample records 14,000 or so clones, around 82% being singletons. The data derive from a study of technical replicates of blood from a handful of donors. The sequenced sample was PBMCs. This clonotype originated in a human donor in good health. J is TRBJ2-1 and V is TRBV7-7; the D gene is possibly TRBD1 (7 bases). The CDR3 sequence is CASSLRDSPPDEQFF. CDR3 DNA sequence: TGTGCCAGCAGCTTGCGGGACAGTCCCCCGGATGAGCAGTTCTTC.